This TCR beta chain was sequenced for a study of response to subunit inactivated influenza vaccine. Overall study findings and caveats: Authors suggested few new T cells are recruited by each seasonal influenza vaccination.

Germline V gives CDR1 SGHTA, CDR2 FQGNSA. Trimming stripped 2 bases from V and 6 bases from J, with 7 bases between. This CDR3 has 13 residues. Via MiXCR, TCRdb re-called the RT-PCR reads, giving one row per CDR3 protein. Among hundreds of thousands of distinct CDR3 sequences, approximately 15% were seen once, and the ten largest hold less than 4%. Worth noting for this clonotype: What it binds is unknown.

This TCR came from a man between 50 and 75 years old who received an inactivated influenza vaccine. Material: CD4+ T cells sorted from PBMCs, obtained 23 months after vaccination. The rearrangement links TRBV7-2 to TRBJ2-2, with D hard to call. The CDR3 sequence: CASSLKTAGELFF. The CDR3 DNA is TGTGCCAGCAGCTTAAAAACGGCCGGGGAGCTGTTTTTT.